The clone carrying this T cell receptor beta chain was found once. Per the original methods: Amplified reference gene primers provided the basis for estimating nucleated cell counts. Assay: immunoSEQ multiplex PCR; the TCRdb copy retains only in-frame clones and omits some. Clone size and V and J calls were adopted from that table, with D and trimming inferred from the DNA. The top ten hold more than 5.5% of the sample, which has under 250,000 clones, over 80% seen once. The sample is drawn from a study of blood T cell repertoires in COVID-19. V was pared by 4 bases and J by 0 bases, with 8 bases between. This CDR3 region has 14 residues. Per germline, CDR1 SGDLS and CDR2 YYNGEE.

Material: peripheral blood. The V call is TRBV9, the J call TRBJ2-1; D is ambiguous. This receptor was obtained from a human donor in a cohort sampled during active COVID-19. The CDR3 region is CASSSRFSYNEQFF. DNA of the CDR3: TGTGCCAGCAGCTCCCGGTTCTCCTACAATGAGCAGTTCTTC.